This paragraph reports one TCR beta chain. Gene names are mouse gene names. The sequenced fragment ends 1 residue before the CDR3 boundary, so the rest is inferred from the germline J gene. TCRdb keeps only in-frame clones here, not all; method: immunoSEQ multiplex PCR. The table shows approximately 47,000 clones, with 73% occurring only once. The data were obtained in a study of tissue T cells after allogeneic stem cell transplantation. The CDR3 covers 13 residues. Trimming cost V 5 bases and J 4 bases; bases outside gene matches: 2. Germline V CDR1 and CDR2: SGHSA, FRNQAP. The receptor comes from a pool of C57BL/6 mice in good health. Sample: sorted cells pooled from one or two spleens. V and J are TRBV16 and TRBJ1-3; TRBD1 matches at 7 bases. The CDR3 bases that were read are TGTGCAAGCAGCAGGGGGCTGGGAAATACGCTCTAT. It encodes CASSRGLGNTLY. The complete CDR3 reads CASSRGLGNTLYF.